This passage covers 20 T cell receptor beta chains from one sample sequenced in a study of response to subunit inactivated influenza vaccine. Via MiXCR, TCRdb re-called the RT-PCR reads, giving one row per CDR3 protein. This table holds hundreds of thousands of distinct CDR3 sequences, under 9% found once. Sequencing was performed on PBMCs from blood, taken about 24 months after vaccination. These receptors all come from a man between 50 and 69 years old who received an inactivated influenza vaccine.

The rearrangement joins TRBV19 to TRBJ2-3; no clear D. Trimming pared 3 bases from V and 0 bases from J, leaving 13 bases between. Germline values: CDR1 LNHDA, CDR2 SQIVND (reference sequence). The CDR3 is made up of 16 amino acids. The CDR3 is CASSIGPWTSTDTQYF. CDR3 in DNA: TGTGCCAGTAGTATCGGCCCCTGGACCAGCACAGATACGCAGTATTTT.

This clonotype was picked up many times. The V gene is TRBV20-1, the J gene TRBJ2-3; 13 nucleotides agree with TRBD2. Germline V gene sequence: CDR1 DFQATT, CDR2 SNEGSKA (reference sequence). CDR3 length: 13 residues. The chain's CDR3 is CSAGLAGTDTQYF. The CDR3 DNA reads as TGCAGCGCGGGACTAGCGGGAACAGATACGCAGTATTTT.

The chain recombines TRBV29-1 with TRBJ2-7; 9 bases map to TRBD1. In germline, CDR1 is SQVTM, CDR2 ANQGSEA. CDR3 size: 11 residues. V shed 7 bases, J shed 3 bases, and the junction held 1 base outside the gene matches. CDR3 nucleotide sequence: TGCAGCGGGGGACAGGGCTACGAGCAGTACTTC. Its protein product is CSGGQGYEQYF.

This clonotype was found many times. The rearrangement uses TRBV4-2 and TRBJ2-2, with 7 bases matching TRBD1. The CDR3 is 13 residues long. Per the germline V gene, CDR1 is LGHNA and CDR2 is YNFKEQ. The ends lost 5 bases at V and 6 bases at J; junction bases unmatched: 3. The CDR3: CASSTQGAGELFF. CDR3 in DNA: TGTGCCAGCAGCACCCAGGGGGCCGGGGAGCTGTTTTTT.

This clonotype was counted between two and nine times. The chain couples TRBV3-1 to TRBJ2-5; D gene uncertain. Trimming took off 0 bases at V and 0 bases at J, with 8 bases between the two ends. There are 15 residues in the CDR3. Germline V gene sequence: CDR1 LGHDT, CDR2 YNNKEL (reference sequence). The DNA of the CDR3 is TGTGCCAGCAGCCAAGAACCCACGTACCAAGAGACCCAGTACTTC. Protein: CASSQEPTYQETQYF.

This clonotype appeared a few times. The J gene is TRBJ2-5, the V gene TRBV20-1, with D tentatively TRBD1 (5 bases). The V gene lost 0 bases and the J gene lost 5 bases, with 13 bases spanning the gap. Per germline, CDR1 DFQATT and CDR2 SNEGSKA (reference sequence). The CDR3 totals 14 residues. The CDR3 sequence is CSARDLPGLETQYF. The CDR3 DNA reads as TGCAGTGCTAGAGACCTTCCAGGGTTGGAGACCCAGTACTTC.

In nucleotides, the CDR3 is TGTGCCAGCAGCCGGGACGGCTATTTGGGGGATACGCAGTATTTT. Translation: CASSRDGYLGDTQYF. The V call is TRBV12-3 or TRBV12-4, the J call TRBJ2-3; tentatively, D is TRBD1 or TRBD2 (5 bases each). Trimming removed 6 bases at V and 6 bases at J, with 19 bases between. The CDR3 is 15 amino acids.

This clonotype was recorded many times. This rearrangement joins TRBV11-2 to TRBJ2-7, with D possibly called TRBD1 or TRBD2 (5 bases each). V shed 6 bases and J shed 5 bases, with 14 bases lying between them. The germline CDR1 and CDR2 sequences are SGHAT and FQNNGV. The CDR3 loop spans 13 amino acids. In nucleotides, the CDR3 is TGTGCCAGCAGGGGACGGACTTCCAACGAGCAGTACTTC. This encodes CASRGRTSNEQYF. Full variable domain (outside the CDR3, taken from reference TRBV11-2 and TRBJ2-7): EAGVAQSPRYKIIEKRQSVAFWCNPISGHATLYWYQQILGQGPKLLIQFQNNGVVDDSQLPKDRFSAERLKGVDSTLKIQPAKLEDSAVYLCASRGRTSNEQYFGPGTRLTVT.

This clonotype came up many times. The chain is built from TRBV29-1 and TRBJ2-7, with TRBD2 matching over 7 bases. CDR3 size: 12 residues. Trimming at V came to 7 bases and at J to 2 bases, leaving 5 bases not matched to a gene. CDR1 is SQVTM and CDR2 is ANQGSEA in the germline V gene. CDR3 bases: TGCAGCGCTTCTAGCGGACCCTACGAGCAGTACTTC. Translating gives CSASSGPYEQYF.

Only a few counts were recorded for this clonotype. The rearrangement joins TRBV6-2 or TRBV6-3 to TRBJ2-7, with 7 bases that match TRBD1. This CDR3 contains 15 residues. The germline gives CDR1 MNHEY, CDR2 SVGEGT. Trimming cost V 6 bases and J 0 bases; bases outside gene matches: 8. For the CDR3, the DNA is TGTGCCAGCAGACGACAGGGTTTAAGCTCCTACGAGCAGTACTTC. This translates into CASRRQGLSSYEQYF.

The chain has TRBV20-1 and TRBJ2-3; TRBD2 aligns across 9 bases. The trim removed 3 bases at V and 3 bases at J, leaving 4 bases unmatched. The CDR3 is 14 amino acids. CDR1 and CDR2 (germline): DFQATT, SNEGSKA (reference sequence). Written as DNA, the CDR3 is TGCAGTGCTAGTTCGGGACTAGCAACAGATACGCAGTATTTT. Translated, it gives CSASSGLATDTQYF.

This clonotype has ten or more counts. One end of the junction does not line up with germline, which may come from a read error. This chain joins TRBV7-2 and TRBJ2-7, with 7 bases fitting TRBD2. The CDR3 length is 15 residues. In germline, CDR1 is SGHTA, CDR2 FQGNSA. The CDR3 region is CASSLYLAASSEQYF. The CDR3 DNA follows: TGTGCCAGCAGCTTGTATCTAGCGGCCTCCTCCGAGCAGTACTTC.

The chain joins TRBV7-9 to TRBJ2-5; 13 bases fit TRBD2. The CDR3 spans 14 residues. The V segment lost 7 bases and the J segment 3 bases; nucleotides outside the gene matches: 2. Germline CDR1 is SEHNR and CDR2 is FQNEAQ (reference sequence). The CDR3: CASTGLAGEETQYF. CDR3 nucleotides: TGTGCCAGCACCGGACTAGCGGGGGAAGAGACCCAGTACTTC.

This clonotype was seen a handful of times. The CDR3: CASSRTGLAGDEQFF. CDR3 sequence (DNA): TGTGCCAGCAGTCGGACGGGACTAGCGGGAGATGAGCAGTTCTTC. V is TRBV2 and J is TRBJ2-1, with 14 bases lining up with TRBD2. The CDR3 is 15 residues long. The germline V gene encodes CDR1 SNHLY and CDR2 FYNNEI. The J segment lost 8 bases and the V segment lost 5 bases, leaving 5 bases of the junction unmatched.

The chain links TRBV7-2 to TRBJ1-2, with a tentative D call TRBD1 (5 bases). CDR3 size: 14 residues. Trimming pared 5 bases from V and 4 bases from J, leaving 14 bases between. The germline V gene has CDR1 SGHTA and CDR2 FQGNSA. In nucleotides, the CDR3 is TGTGCCAGCAGCCGAGCCCCTGGGGCCTATGGCTACACCTTC. Its protein product is CASSRAPGAYGYTF.

The chain recombines TRBV7-9 with TRBJ2-7; the D gene could be TRBD1 or TRBD2 (6 bases each). V shed 3 bases and J shed 9 bases, with 18 bases lying between them. The CDR3 runs 14 residues. CDR1 SEHNR and CDR2 FQNEAQ come from the germline V gene (reference sequence). The CDR3 region has the DNA TGTGCCAGCAGCTTGCGGGACATCAGCTTAAGGCAGTACTTC. The encoded protein is CASSLRDISLRQYF.

In this sample, this clonotype turned up many times. The rearrangement uses TRBV14 and TRBJ2-3; D remains unclear. The length of the CDR3 is 12 residues. Per germline, CDR1 SGHDN and CDR2 FVKESK. With 1 base removed from V and 6 bases from J, the gap between germline ends came to 5 bases. The CDR3 DNA is TGTGCCAGCAGCCAAGTCCCTGATACGCAGTATTTT. Encoded protein: CASSQVPDTQYF.

This clonotype was detected many times. The V call is TRBV12-3 or TRBV12-4, the J call TRBJ2-4; 8 nucleotides align to TRBD2. This CDR3 has 14 amino acids. V lost 7 bases, J lost 3 bases, and 5 bases stayed unmatched. The CDR3 DNA reads as TGTGCCAGCACCGGGCGGGAGGACAAAAACATTCAGTACTTC. Translated, it gives CASTGREDKNIQYF.

The table lists this clonotype with a few counts. V is TRBV20-1 and J is TRBJ1-2; D is unclear. The V gene lost 0 bases and the J gene lost 6 bases, with 17 bases spanning the gap. The germline gives CDR1 DFQATT, CDR2 SNEGSKA (reference sequence). The CDR3 covers 15 residues. CDR3 in amino acids: CSARDWAARGNGYTF. Here the CDR3 DNA reads TGCAGTGCTAGAGACTGGGCGGCCAGAGGGAATGGCTACACCTTC.

This clonotype showed up just a few times. V gene TRBV2 combines with J gene TRBJ2-3, with 10 bases identical to TRBD2. The CDR3 totals 14 residues. V lost 7 bases to trimming and J lost 7 bases; unmatched junction nucleotides: 8. Germline CDR1 reads SNHLY; CDR2 reads FYNNEI. CDR3 in amino acids: CASTLAGERNTQYF. The CDR3 bases are TGTGCCAGCACGCTAGCGGGAGAGCGCAATACGCAGTATTTT.